Shown below are 24 T cell receptor beta chains from a single sample sequenced in a study of T cell responses to AZD1222 COVID-19 vaccine. The assay was immunoSEQ multiplex PCR, and TCRdb's table has in-frame clones only and misses some. Of approximately 100,000 clones in the sample, around 86% were seen once. The sample was peripheral blood, taken 28 days after the second dose of the MenACWY control vaccine. These TCRs come from an adult who received the MenACWY meningococcal vaccine as a control.

The rearrangement uses TRBV10-3 and TRBJ2-7, with D possibly TRBD1 on 5 matching bases. Per germline, CDR1 ENHRY and CDR2 SYGVKD. The CDR3 has 15 residues. V was trimmed by 2 bases and J by 3 bases, leaving 14 bases between them. CDR3 region: CAISERGSPVYEQYF. The CDR3 bases are TGTGCCATCAGTGAGAGGGGTAGCCCGGTCTACGAGCAGTACTTC.

The chain joins TRBV6-5 to TRBJ1-2; D is undetermined. The germline CDR1 and CDR2 sequences are MNHEY and SVGAGI. The V gene lost 0 bases and the J gene lost 2 bases, with 10 bases spanning the gap. The CDR3 is made up of 15 amino acids. The CDR3 reads CASSYSKGLNYGYTF. DNA of the CDR3: TGTGCCAGCAGTTACTCTAAAGGGTTGAACTATGGCTACACCTTC.

The chain employs TRBV5-6 and TRBJ2-5; D is ambiguous. Germline V CDR1 and CDR2: SGHDT, YYEEEE. The V end was cut by 4 bases, the J end by 0 bases, with 7 bases between. This CDR3 has 13 amino acids. CDR3 DNA sequence: TGTGCCAGCAGCCCGGTTGACCAAGAGACCCAGTACTTC. Protein sequence: CASSPVDQETQYF.

The gene calls are TRBV24-1 and TRBJ1-5, with D perhaps matching TRBD1 (5 bases). V was pared by 5 bases and J by 0 bases, with 16 bases between. The V gene's germline CDR1 is KGHDR and CDR2 SFDVKD. CDR3 length: 17 residues. The DNA of the CDR3 is TGTGCCACCAGTGTGAGGGGCCGCGTCCTTAGCAATCAGCCCCAGCATTTT. Its translation is CATSVRGRVLSNQPQHF.

The V and J genes are TRBV28 and TRBJ1-2; unclear D gene. CDR3 size: 14 residues. The germline V gene has CDR1 MDHEN and CDR2 SYDVKM. V lost 2 bases and J 1 base, leaving 8 bases between the germline ends. The CDR3 coding sequence is TGTGCCAGCAGTTTAGGATCAGATAACTATGGCTACACCTTC. Translating it yields CASSLGSDNYGYTF.

For the CDR3, the DNA is TGTGCCAGCAGTTACTCAGGGAGGATGAACACTGAAGCTTTCTTT. Protein sequence: CASSYSGRMNTEAFF. The chain carries TRBV6-2 or TRBV6-3 and TRBJ1-1; D unclear. CDR1 and CDR2 from the germline V gene are MNHEY and SVGEGT. The V end lost 0 bases, the J end lost 0 bases, and 8 bases lay between the germline ends. CDR3 size: 15 residues.

The V and J genes are TRBV9 and TRBJ2-3, with D perhaps being TRBD1 or TRBD2 (5 bases each). CDR1 and CDR2 (germline): SGDLS, YYNGEE. V shed 0 bases and J shed 6 bases, with 11 bases lying between them. The CDR3 runs to 14 residues. In DNA, the CDR3 is TGTGCCAGCAGCGTAGGGGGGAGTGCGGATACGCAGTATTTT. Translated: CASSVGGSADTQYF.

This clone came up once. The chain carries TRBV12-5 and TRBJ1-1; D gene uncertain. V lost 1 base and J 0 bases, leaving 3 bases between the germline ends. The CDR3 sequence is 13 residues long. The germline V gene has CDR1 LGHNT and CDR2 FRNRAP. CDR3 sequence reads: CASGLAVNTEAFF. CDR3 bases: TGTGCTAGTGGTTTGGCGGTGAACACTGAAGCTTTCTTT.

The chain combines TRBV6-2 or TRBV6-3 with TRBJ2-3, with D tentatively TRBD1 (5 bases). Germline lookup yields CDR1 MNHEY and CDR2 SVGEGT. The V gene lost 0 bases and the J gene lost 3 bases, with 10 bases spanning the gap. The CDR3 sequence is 15 residues long. The CDR3 is CASSYSRVMTDTQYF. The CDR3 DNA reads as TGTGCCAGCAGTTACTCCAGGGTAATGACAGATACGCAGTATTTT.

This chain connects TRBV2 to TRBJ2-5; D gene unclear. CDR3 size: 13 residues. V was cut by 7 bases and J by 5 bases, with 14 bases left in between. The germline CDR1 and CDR2 sequences are SNHLY and FYNNEI. The CDR3 region is CASTPEWKETQYF. In DNA, the CDR3 is TGTGCCAGCACCCCCGAGTGGAAGGAGACCCAGTACTTC.

Here the CDR3 reads CASSPPGRLSYEQYF. The DNA of the CDR3 is TGTGCCAGCTCACCACCAGGACGGCTCTCCTACGAGCAGTACTTC. The genes are TRBV18 and TRBJ2-7; D not resolved. Per the germline V gene, CDR1 is KGHSH and CDR2 is LQKENI. Trimming pared 0 bases from V and 0 bases from J, leaving 9 bases between. The CDR3 is 15 amino acids.

The CDR3 is CASSIQGQSYYGYTF. The CDR3, as DNA: TGTGCCAGTAGTATCCAGGGTCAGTCCTACTATGGCTACACCTTC. This chain joins TRBV19 and TRBJ1-2, with D maybe TRBD1 (5 bases). The ends were cut back, 3 bases at V and 3 bases at J, with 14 bases in the middle. Looked up from germline, CDR1 is LNHDA and CDR2 is SQIVND (reference sequence). The CDR3 has 15 amino acids.

This chain joins TRBV18 and TRBJ2-1; 9 bases fit TRBD2. Germline V CDR1 and CDR2: KGHSH, LQKENI. This CDR3 is 15 amino acids long. V shed 3 bases and J 8 bases; nucleotides not matched to a gene: 8. This CDR3 is CASSPPSGGSHEQFF. CDR3 DNA sequence: TGTGCCAGCTCACCTCCCAGCGGGGGGTCCCATGAGCAGTTCTTC.

J is TRBJ1-4 and V is TRBV7-9, with 9 bases aligning to TRBD1. The ends lost 1 base at V and 5 bases at J; junction bases unmatched: 5. Germline assignment: CDR1 SEHNR and CDR2 FQNEAQ (reference sequence). CDR3 length: 16 amino acids. CDR3 coding DNA: TGTGCCAGCAGCTTAGGGGACAGGGATGGAAATGAAAAACTGTTTTTT. Amino acid sequence: CASSLGDRDGNEKLFF.

The chain couples TRBV13 to TRBJ2-1; 9 bases are a match to TRBD1. The CDR3 is 15 residues long. CDR1 and CDR2 from the germline V gene are PRHDT and FYEKMQ (reference sequence). Unmatched junction bases numbered 4, after V lost 5 bases and J lost 2 bases. In DNA form, the CDR3 reads TGTGCCAGCAGCACAGGGGGCTTAACCTACAATGAGCAGTTCTTC. This sequence encodes CASSTGGLTYNEQFF.

The chain recombines TRBV9 with TRBJ1-3; 10 nucleotides match TRBD1. Per germline, CDR1 SGDLS and CDR2 YYNGEE. The CDR3 totals 16 residues. V lost 2 bases and J lost 4; bases outside the gene matches: 6. The DNA for the CDR3 is TGTGCCAGCAGCGTCTCCGGGACAGGGGCGGGAAACACCATATATTTT. Protein: CASSVSGTGAGNTIYF.

V is TRBV6-5 and J is TRBJ1-5; D gene ambiguous. The germline CDR1 and CDR2 sequences are MNHEY and SVGAGI. V lost 7 bases and J lost 5, with 15 bases in between. The CDR3 length is 14 residues. For the CDR3, the DNA is TGTGCCAGCATCCCTTCCTCTAGGGATCAGCCCCAGCATTTT. Its translation is CASIPSSRDQPQHF.

This clone has only a few counts. The rearrangement links TRBV30 to TRBJ2-1; 15 bases are shared with TRBD2. The germline CDR1 and CDR2 sequences are GTSNPN and SVGIG (reference sequence). This CDR3 is built from 20 residues. After removal of 1 base from V and 0 bases from J, the junction contained 10 bases not matched to a gene. The CDR3 region is CAWSGYRPGLAGGSYNEQFF. The CDR3 DNA sequence: TGTGCCTGGAGTGGGTACCGACCGGGACTAGCGGGGGGCTCCTACAATGAGCAGTTCTTC.

The gene calls are TRBV3-1 (or the pseudogene TRBV3-2) and TRBJ1-1; D not resolved. Germline V lookup: CDR1 LGHDT, CDR2 YNNKEL (reference sequence). Trimming removed 0 bases at V and 2 bases at J, with 7 bases between. The CDR3 consists of 14 residues. The CDR3 sequence is CASSQDLQNTEAFF. The CDR3 region has the DNA TGTGCCAGCAGCCAAGATCTGCAAAACACTGAAGCTTTCTTT.

The genes are TRBV5-1 and TRBJ2-3; D gene ambiguous. CDR1 and CDR2 (germline): SGHRS, YFSETQ. The CDR3 covers 11 residues. V was shortened by 2 bases and J by 6 bases, with 4 bases between the two germline ends. The CDR3 sequence is CASSFGDTQYF. The CDR3 nucleotides are TGCGCCAGCAGCTTCGGGGATACGCAGTATTTT.

The table lists this clone with a count of one. DNA of the CDR3: TGCGCCAGCAGCTTAAGGGAACACACAGATACGCAGTATTTT. Amino acid sequence: CASSLREHTDTQYF. The chain employs TRBV5-1 and TRBJ2-3; D gene uncertain. The CDR3 is 14 residues long. V gave up 2 bases and J gave up 2 bases, with 9 bases separating them. Germline V gene data show CDR1 as SGHRS and CDR2 as YFSETQ.

CDR3 coding DNA: TGCGCCAGCAGTCAAGATGGGTATCAGCCCCAGCATTTT. Translated: CASSQDGYQPQHF. V usage is TRBV10-2 and J usage is TRBJ1-5, with no clear D. The V gene lost 5 bases and the J gene lost 5 bases, with 10 bases spanning the gap. CDR3 length: 13 amino acids. Germline V lookup: CDR1 WSHSY, CDR2 SAAADI.

The rearrangement links TRBV5-6 to TRBJ1-2, with 8 nucleotides matching TRBD1. CDR1 and CDR2 (germline): SGHDT, YYEEEE. The CDR3 is 16 residues long. The V segment lost 4 bases and the J segment 4 bases; nucleotides outside the gene matches: 12. CDR3 sequence (DNA): TGTGCCAGCAGCCCCGCCGGAGTGGACAGGGTCTATGGCTACACCTTC. Translated, it gives CASSPAGVDRVYGYTF.

The chain couples TRBV4-3 to TRBJ2-5, with D tentatively TRBD1 (6 bases). Between the trimmed V and J ends, which lost 4 bases and 5 bases, there was a span of 23 bases. The CDR3 is made up of 17 amino acids. Germline CDR1 is LGHNA and CDR2 is YSLEER. CDR3 in DNA: TGCGCCAGCAGCCGGGGTGGAACAGGGAAGAGGTGGGAGACCCAGTACTTC. Its protein is CASSRGGTGKRWETQYF.